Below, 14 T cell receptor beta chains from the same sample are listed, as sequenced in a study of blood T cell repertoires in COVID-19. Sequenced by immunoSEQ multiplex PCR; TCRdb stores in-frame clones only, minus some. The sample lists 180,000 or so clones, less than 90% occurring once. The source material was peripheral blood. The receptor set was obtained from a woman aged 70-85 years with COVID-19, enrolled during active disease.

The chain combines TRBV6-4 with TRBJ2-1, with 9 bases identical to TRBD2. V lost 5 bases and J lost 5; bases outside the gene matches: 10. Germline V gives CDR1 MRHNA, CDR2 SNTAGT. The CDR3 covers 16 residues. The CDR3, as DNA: TGTGCCAGCAGTCCACTAGCGGGCCGAGGGGACAATGAGCAGTTCTTC. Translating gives CASSPLAGRGDNEQFF.

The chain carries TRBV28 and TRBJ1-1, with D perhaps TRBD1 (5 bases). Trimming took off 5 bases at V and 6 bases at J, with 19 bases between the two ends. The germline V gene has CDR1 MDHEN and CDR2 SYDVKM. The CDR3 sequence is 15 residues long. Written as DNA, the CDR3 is TGTGCCAGCAGTCTAATTGGGGGGAGGGCCTCTGAAGCTTTCTTT. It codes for CASSLIGGRASEAFF.

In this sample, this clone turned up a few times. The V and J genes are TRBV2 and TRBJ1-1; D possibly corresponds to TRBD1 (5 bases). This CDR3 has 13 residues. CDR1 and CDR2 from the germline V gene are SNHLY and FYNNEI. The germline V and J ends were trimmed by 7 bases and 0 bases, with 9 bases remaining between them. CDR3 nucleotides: TGTGCCAGCATCAGGGAACTGAACACTGAAGCTTTCTTT. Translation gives CASIRELNTEAFF.

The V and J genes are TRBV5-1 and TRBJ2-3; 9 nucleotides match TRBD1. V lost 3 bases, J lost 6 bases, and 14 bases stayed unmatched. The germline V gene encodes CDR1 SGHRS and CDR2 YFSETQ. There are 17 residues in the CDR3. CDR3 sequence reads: CASSWGGQGFGSDTQYF. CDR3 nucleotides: TGCGCCAGCAGCTGGGGGGGACAGGGATTCGGGTCGGATACGCAGTATTTT.

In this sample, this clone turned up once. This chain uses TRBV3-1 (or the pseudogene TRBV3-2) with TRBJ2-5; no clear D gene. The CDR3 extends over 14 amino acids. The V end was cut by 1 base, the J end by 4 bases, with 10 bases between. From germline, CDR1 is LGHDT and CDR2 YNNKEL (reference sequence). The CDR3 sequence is CASSQGRVGETQYF. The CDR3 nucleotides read TGTGCCAGCAGCCAAGGCCGGGTTGGAGAGACCCAGTACTTC.

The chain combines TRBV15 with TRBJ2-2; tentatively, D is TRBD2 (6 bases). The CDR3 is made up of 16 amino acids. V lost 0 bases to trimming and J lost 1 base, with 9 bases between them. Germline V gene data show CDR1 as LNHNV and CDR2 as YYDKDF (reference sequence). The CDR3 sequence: CATSRDRAGNTGELFF. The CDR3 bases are TGTGCCACCAGCAGAGATAGAGCGGGGAACACCGGGGAGCTGTTTTTT.

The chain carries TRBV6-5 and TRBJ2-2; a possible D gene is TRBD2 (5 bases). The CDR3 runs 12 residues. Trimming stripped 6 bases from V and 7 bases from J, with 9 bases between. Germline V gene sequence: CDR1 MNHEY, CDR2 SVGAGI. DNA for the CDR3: TGTGCCAGCAGCCCGGGGTACGGGGAGCTGTTTTTT. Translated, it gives CASSPGYGELFF.

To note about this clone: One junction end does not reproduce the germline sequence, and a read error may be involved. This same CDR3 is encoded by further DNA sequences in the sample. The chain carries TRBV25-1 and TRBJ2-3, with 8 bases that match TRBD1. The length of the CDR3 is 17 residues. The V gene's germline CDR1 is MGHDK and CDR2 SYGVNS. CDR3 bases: TGCGCCAGCACCTATGGTGTACCGGGACAGGGCACAGATACGCAGTATTTT. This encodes CASTYGVPGQGTDTQYF.

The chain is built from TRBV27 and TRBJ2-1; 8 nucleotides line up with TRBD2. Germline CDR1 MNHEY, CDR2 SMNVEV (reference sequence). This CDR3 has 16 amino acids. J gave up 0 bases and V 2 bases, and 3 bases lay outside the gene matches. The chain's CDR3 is CASSLGGGSSYNEQFF. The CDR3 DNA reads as TGTGCCAGCAGTTTAGGCGGGGGGAGCTCCTACAATGAGCAGTTCTTC.

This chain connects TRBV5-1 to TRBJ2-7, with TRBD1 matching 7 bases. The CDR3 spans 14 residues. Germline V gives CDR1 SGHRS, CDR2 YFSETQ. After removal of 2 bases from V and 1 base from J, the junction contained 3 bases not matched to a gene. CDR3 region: CASSFTGQSYEQYF. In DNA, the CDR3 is TGCGCCAGCAGCTTTACGGGACAGTCCTACGAGCAGTACTTC.

CDR3 nucleotide sequence: TGTGCCTGGAGTGTAGGAGGAAATGATGAAAAACTGTTTTTT. It specifies CAWSVGGNDEKLFF. The chain is built from TRBV30 and TRBJ1-4; no clear D. V lost 0 bases, J lost 6 bases, and 11 bases lay in between. CDR1 and CDR2 (germline): GTSNPN, SVGIG (reference sequence). The CDR3 is 14 amino acids.

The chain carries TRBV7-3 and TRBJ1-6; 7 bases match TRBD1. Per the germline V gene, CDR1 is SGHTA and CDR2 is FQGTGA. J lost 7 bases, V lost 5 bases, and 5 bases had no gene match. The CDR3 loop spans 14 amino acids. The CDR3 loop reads CASSLGQRNSPLHF. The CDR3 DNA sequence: TGTGCCAGCAGCCTGGGACAGAGGAATTCACCCCTCCACTTT.

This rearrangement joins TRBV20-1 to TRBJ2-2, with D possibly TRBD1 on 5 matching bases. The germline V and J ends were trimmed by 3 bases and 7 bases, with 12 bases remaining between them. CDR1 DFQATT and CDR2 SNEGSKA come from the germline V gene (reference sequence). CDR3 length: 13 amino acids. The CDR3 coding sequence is TGCAGTGCTAGTAGAGGCAGGGACGGGGAGCTGTTTTTT. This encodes CSASRGRDGELFF.

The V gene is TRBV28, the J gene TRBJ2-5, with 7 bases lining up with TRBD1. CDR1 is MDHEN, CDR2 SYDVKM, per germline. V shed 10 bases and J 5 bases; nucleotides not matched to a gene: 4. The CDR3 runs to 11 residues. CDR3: CATTGRETQYF. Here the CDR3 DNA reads TGTGCCACGACAGGGCGGGAGACCCAGTACTTC.